The present TCR beta chain was sequenced within a study of T cell repertoires in cytomegalovirus infection. Whole-study context: It can be stated that public TCR beta signatures indicated CMV infection as well as a matching HLA type. Study outcomes and limitations: The ex vivo response showed dominance by HLA-C-restricted CMV-specific TCR beta clonotypes.

Each CDR3 protein gets one entry after TCRdb re-called the reads with MiXCR. This sample carries about 310,000 distinct CDR3 sequences, roughly 9.3% of them seen once, and the ten largest clones take more than 2.5%. This clonotype was found many times. Its antigen is not known. The CDR3 contains 14 residues. Germline CDR1 reads LNHDA; CDR2 reads SQIVND (reference sequence). V was clipped by 6 bases and J by 6 bases; unmatched bases: 5. Specimen: PBMCs. The chain uses TRBV19 and TRBJ2-1, with 10 bases aligning to TRBD1. This TCR derives from a human donor in good health (CMV status not recorded). Some clones in this sample may be carry-over from other donors' samples. The CDR3: CASRGTGDGNEQFF. Written as DNA, the CDR3 is TGTGCCAGTAGAGGGACAGGGGACGGCAATGAGCAGTTCTTC.